This TCR beta chain is drawn from a study of tumor-infiltrating lymphocytes in primary liver carcinoma. Study overall: The study enrolled male and female patients aged 30 to 69 years.

Study results and limitations: The study found a significantly higher top-250-clone fraction in tumors than in blood (p = 0.039).

The V gene's germline CDR1 is LGHNA and CDR2 YSLEER. The CDR3 length is 16 residues. Total RNA (around 500 ng) served as template for TCR beta cDNA synthesis primed by a constant-region primer. Libraries of TCR beta came from three nested multiplex PCR rounds with slightly modified ARM-PCR. In the first two PCR rounds, TRBV1-TRBV30 forward primers were paired with a C-beta reverse primer, and each round lasted roughly 9 cycles. TCRdb re-derived calls from the multiplex PCR reads in MiXCR, one entry per CDR3 protein. There are roughly 330,000 distinct CDR3 sequences in the sample; approximately 65% occur only once, and approximately 5.9% lies in the top ten. A word on this clonotype: What it binds is not known. One junction end does not reproduce the germline sequence, and a read error may be involved.

Germline DNA was extracted too, while blood RNA derived from unsorted whole blood. They drew about 3.9 milliliters of peripheral blood before surgery. The TCR sequence derives from a man aged 40-50 years with primary liver carcinoma and hepatitis B virus infection. Material: peripheral blood. V usage is TRBV4-3 and J usage is TRBJ2-3; TRBD2 agrees at 12 bases. Here the CDR3 DNA reads TGCACCAGCAGCCAAGATCGGACTAGCGGGGCAGATACGCAGTATTTT. It translates to CTSSQDRTSGADTQYF.